This is a list of T cell receptor beta chains from one sample in a study of cytotoxic CD8 clonotypes in ibrutinib-treated CLL. The method was immunoSEQ multiplex PCR; TCRdb's version includes in-frame clones alone and lacks a portion of them. Among approximately 330,000 clones, approximately 80% were seen once, and the ten largest hold 5% to 7%. The sample was PBMCs, taken before ibrutinib treatment. The receptor set was obtained from a human donor with chronic lymphocytic leukemia. CDR3s include the opening cysteine and the closing phenylalanine or tryptophan. A D gene is named only where the DNA matches it firmly. The size field is filled for only some rows; it gives once, few, many or a size class.

V gene	J gene	D gene	clone size	CDR3 DNA	CDR3 protein
TRBV30	TRBJ1-1	.	.	TGTGCCTGGAGTGCGGAGGGAGGGACTGAAGCTTTCTTT	CAWSAEGGTEAFF
TRBV10-3	TRBJ1-1	TRBD1	.	TGTGCCATCAGCCGGGACAGGGGCCCGAACACTGAAGCTTTCTTT	CAISRDRGPNTEAFF
TRBV2	TRBJ2-3	TRBD2	.	TGTGCCAGCAGTGAAGCTGGACTAGCGGGAGATACGCAGTATTTT	CASSEAGLAGDTQYF
TRBV5-5	TRBJ1-2	.	.	TGTGCCAGCAGCTTGGACCTACAGGGTGGGGGCTACACCTTC	CASSLDLQGGGYTF
TRBV6-5	TRBJ1-2	.	.	TGTGCCACCCGGAAACAGGGAATGGACTATGGCTACACCTTC	CATRKQGMDYGYTF
TRBV12-5	TRBJ2-1	TRBD2	.	TGTGCTAGTGGTTTTTTAGCGGGAGCGAGGCAGGTGTTTAATGAGCAATTCTTC	CASGFLAGARQVFNEQFF
TRBV29-1	TRBJ2-3	.	.	TGCAGCGCAAGACAGGGAGGTACAGATACGCAGTATTTT	CSARQGGTDTQYF
TRBV4-3	TRBJ2-1	.	.	TGCGCCAGCAGCCAAGAAACCGACCGAGATGCCAATGAGCAGTTCTTC	CASSQETDRDANEQFF
TRBV30	TRBJ2-3	.	.	TGTGCCTGGAGTTCAGGCTCGGGGTATACGCAGTATTTT	CAWSSGSGYTQYF
TRBV5-1	TRBJ1-3	.	few	TGCGCCAGCAGCTTGATTAGTGGCGGGGGAAACACCATATATTTT	CASSLISGGGNTIYF
TRBV7-8	TRBJ2-7	.	once	TGTGCCAGCAGCTTAGAATCCCAATCCGGGCACACCTACGAGCAGTACTTC	CASSLESQSGHTYEQYF
TRBV29-1	TRBJ1-2	TRBD1	.	TGCAGCGCCATGCGGAGGACAGGGGTAACTAACTATGGCTACACCTTC	CSAMRRTGVTNYGYTF
TRBV10-3	TRBJ1-1	.	.	TGTGCCATCAGTGAAGTAAACACTGAAGCTTTCTTT	CAISEVNTEAFF
TRBV20-1	TRBJ2-7	.	.	TGCAGTGCTAGTGAATCCTACGAGCAGTACTTC	CSASESYEQYF
TRBV5-1	TRBJ2-7	.	few	TGCGCCAGCAGCTTGGGTGGTCAGTACGAGCAGTACTTC	CASSLGGQYEQYF
TRBV15	TRBJ2-3	.	.	TGTGCCACCAGCAGAGCAGGGGTGGGCACAGATACGCAGTATTTT	CATSRAGVGTDTQYF
TRBV11-2	TRBJ2-7	TRBD2	.	TGTGCCAGCAGCTCGTCGACTAGCGGGAAATACGAGCAGTACTTC	CASSSSTSGKYEQYF
TRBV5-4	TRBJ2-1	TRBD2	.	TGTGCCAGCACCCGACCTACTAGCGGGGTTCTTGTTGAGCAGTTCTTC	CASTRPTSGVLVEQFF
TRBV7-7	TRBJ2-2	.	.	TGTGCCAGCAGCCCAACAGGGAGCACCGGGGAGCTGTTTTTT	CASSPTGSTGELFF
TRBV21-1	TRBJ2-7	.	few	TGTGCCAGCAGCAAAAGTCACCGGTGCGTTTGCTCCTACGAGCAGTACTTC	CASSKSHRCVCSYEQYF
TRBV11-1	TRBJ2-2	.	.	TGTGCCAGCAGCCCGGGACTGAACACCGGGGAGCTGTTTTTT	CASSPGLNTGELFF
TRBV7-2	TRBJ2-7	.	.	TGTGCCAGCAGCTCCCGGGGCTCCTACGAGCAGTACTTC	CASSSRGSYEQYF
TRBV4-2	TRBJ2-7	TRBD2	.	TGTGCCAGCAGCCAAGAGCCCGGGCTAGCGGGACAAGGCTACGAGCAGTACTTC	CASSQEPGLAGQGYEQYF
TRBV28	TRBJ1-5	TRBD1	once	TGTGCCAGCAGAGCCACAGGGGGCTTGGTGCCCCAGCATTTT	CASRATGGLVPQHF
TRBV5-1	TRBJ2-1	.	.	TGCGCCAGCAGCCCGGAGAGGGTCAATGAGCAGTTCTTC	CASSPERVNEQFF
TRBV11-2	TRBJ2-3	.	once	TGTGCCAGCAGCTTTACAGGCACAGATACGCAGTATTTT	CASSFTGTDTQYF
TRBV11-3	TRBJ2-3	TRBD2	.	TGTGCCAGCAGCACGGGACTAGCGGGACCTAGCACAGATACGCAGTATTTT	CASSTGLAGPSTDTQYF
TRBV15	TRBJ2-1	.	.	TGTGCCACCAGCAGATCACCTCCCCTGGGGGGTGAGCAGTTCTTC	CATSRSPPLGGEQFF
TRBV7-6	TRBJ2-7	.	.	TGTGCCAGCAGCGTCCTCCGGGGCGACGAGCAGTACTTC	CASSVLRGDEQYF
TRBV27	TRBJ2-2	TRBD1	.	TGTGCCAGCAAAGGACAGGGGATGAACACCGGGGAGCTGTTTTTT	CASKGQGMNTGELFF
TRBV25-1	TRBJ2-7	.	.	TGTGCCAGCGGAGGAATTTACGAGCAGTACTTC	CASGGIYEQYF
TRBV15	TRBJ2-7	.	.	TGTGCCACCAGCAGAGATGCTCCTAGCCTTAAGCAGTACTTC	CATSRDAPSLKQYF
TRBV4-3	TRBJ1-2	.	.	TGCGCCAGCAGCCAAGTCCTGTTAAAGGCAGACTATGGCTACACCTTC	CASSQVLLKADYGYTF
TRBV11-2	TRBJ2-1	.	.	TGTGCCAGCAGCTTGTGGGCGAGCTCCTACAATGAGCAGTTCTTC	CASSLWASSYNEQFF
TRBV19	TRBJ2-3	TRBD2	.	TGTGCCAGTAGTATCCGGCTAGCGGGCACAGATACGCAGTATTTT	CASSIRLAGTDTQYF
TRBV5-7	TRBJ2-1	TRBD1	.	TGTGCCAGCAGCACCGGACAGGGTGAGAATGAGCAGTTCTTC	CASSTGQGENEQFF
TRBV10-3	TRBJ1-1	.	.	TGTGCCATCAGTGACAGGGAAAACACTGAAGCTTTCTTT	CAISDRENTEAFF